Shown below are 7 T cell receptor beta chains from a single sample sequenced in a study of T cell responses to AZD1222 COVID-19 vaccine. Repertoires were generated with immunoSEQ multiplex PCR, while TCRdb's copy carries only in-frame clones and drops some. Of 90,000 to 130,000 clones listed, 70% to 90% were seen once; the top ten hold around 3%. Here the sequenced sample was peripheral blood, taken on day 0 of AZD1222 vaccination. Receptor source: an adult in good health.

This chain connects TRBV24-1 to TRBJ2-1; D gene unclear. CDR3 length: 16 residues. Germline CDR1 is KGHDR and CDR2 is SFDVKD. V was trimmed by 3 bases and J by 0 bases, leaving 11 bases between them. The CDR3 loop reads CATSDPTASSYNEQFF. The CDR3 DNA is TGTGCCACCAGTGATCCGACGGCGAGCTCCTACAATGAGCAGTTCTTC.

The chain carries TRBV18 and TRBJ1-2, with TRBD1 identical over 10 bases. With V trimmed by 6 bases and J by 7 bases, 2 bases remained unmatched. The CDR3 covers 12 residues. Germline lookup yields CDR1 KGHSH and CDR2 LQKENI. The CDR3 nucleotides are TGTGCCAGCTCGGACAGGGGGGCTGGCTACACCTTC. Protein product: CASSDRGAGYTF.

This clone was picked up one time. In DNA, the CDR3 is TGTGCCACCGCGACAGGGCAAGGTGAAAAACTGTTTTTT. This sequence encodes CATATGQGEKLFF. The V and J genes are TRBV19 and TRBJ1-4; 7 positions agree with TRBD1. V was pared by 10 bases and J by 7 bases, with 9 bases of the junction left unmatched. This CDR3 has 13 amino acids. Germline loops: CDR1 LNHDA, CDR2 SQIVND (reference sequence).

The CDR3 sequence is CASSPGGGPGTGELFF. DNA for the CDR3: TGTGCCAGCAGCCCCGGCGGGGGGCCGGGAACCGGGGAGCTGTTTTTT. The chain has TRBV7-2 and TRBJ2-2, with 8 bases lining up with TRBD2. Germline CDR1 reads SGHTA; CDR2 reads FQGNSA. This CDR3 region has 16 residues. With 5 bases clipped from V and 5 bases from J, the junction kept 10 bases outside the gene matches.

The count of this clone is one. The rearrangement joins TRBV10-3 to TRBJ2-7, with 9 bases identical to TRBD2. CDR3 size: 14 residues. Germline V gene data show CDR1 as ENHRY and CDR2 as SYGVKD. V trimming: 6 bases; J trimming: 1 base; junction bases outside the gene matches: 4. Here the CDR3 DNA reads TGTGCCATCAGCCAGACTAGCGGTTCCTACGAGCAGTACTTC. Amino acids: CAISQTSGSYEQYF.

The J gene is TRBJ2-4, the V gene TRBV19; unclear D gene. V was pared by 3 bases and J by 8 bases, with 5 bases between. Germline V lookup: CDR1 LNHDA, CDR2 SQIVND (reference sequence). This CDR3 is built from 11 residues. The CDR3 region has the DNA TGTGCCAGTAGTATTTCGGACATTCAGTACTTC. This translates into CASSISDIQYF.

The genes are TRBV4-1 and TRBJ1-5; tentative D call: TRBD1 (5 bases). Trimming took off 6 bases at V and 0 bases at J, with 6 bases between the two ends. Germline values: CDR1 MGHRA, CDR2 YSYEKL. The CDR3 consists of 13 residues. In nucleotides, the CDR3 is TGCGCCAGCAGAGGGGCTAGCAATCAGCCCCAGCATTTT. Translation: CASRGASNQPQHF.